What follows are 15 T cell receptor beta chains derived from one specimen sequenced in a study of CD8+ T cells in alopecia areata. Sequencing templates came from extracted RNA that was reverse transcribed into cDNA. Some clones are missing from TCRdb's copy, which holds only in-frame ones; the method was immunoSEQ multiplex PCR. The table has some 180,000 clones, around 63% seen once; the top ten hold around 1.8%. This specimen consisted of CD4+ T cells sorted from blood, obtained at week 0. The receptors here all came from a human donor with alopecia areata.

This clone was seen only a few times. The V call is TRBV27, the J call TRBJ2-3; no reliable D call. V was trimmed by 2 bases and J by 2 bases, leaving 11 bases between them. Per germline, CDR1 MNHEY and CDR2 SMNVEV (reference sequence). This CDR3 is 15 amino acids long. The CDR3 region is CASSLTLMPTDTQYF. DNA for the CDR3: TGTGCCAGCAGTTTAACTCTAATGCCCACAGATACGCAGTATTTT.

This clone was seen a handful of times. V gene TRBV29-1 combines with J gene TRBJ2-5, with 7 nucleotides matching TRBD2. The CDR3 totals 14 residues. From germline, CDR1 is SQVTM and CDR2 ANQGSEA. After removal of 4 bases from V and 5 bases from J, the junction contained 10 bases not matched to a gene. CDR3 sequence (DNA): TGCAGCGTTGGGGAAGACAGAGCGGGGGAGACCCAGTACTTC. Protein product: CSVGEDRAGETQYF.

As for this clone: The same CDR3 arises from other DNA sequences in this sample as well. This chain joins TRBV29-1 and TRBJ2-2, with unresolved D. The V end lost 7 bases, the J end lost 3 bases, and 3 bases lay between the germline ends. The germline CDR1 and CDR2 sequences are SQVTM and ANQGSEA. The CDR3 spans 10 residues. CDR3 in amino acids: CSAYTGELFF. The CDR3 DNA is TGCAGCGCTTACACCGGGGAGCTGTTTTTT.

This clone appeared a few times. The chain joins TRBV4-2 to TRBJ2-5, with 13 bases matching TRBD2. Germline V lookup: CDR1 LGHNA, CDR2 YNFKEQ. The CDR3 extends over 17 amino acids. The ends lost 4 bases at V and 0 bases at J; junction bases unmatched: 5. CDR3 nucleotide sequence: TGTGCCAGCAGCCTCACGGGACTAGCGGGGAACCAAGAGACCCAGTACTTC. It is translated as CASSLTGLAGNQETQYF.

This chain uses TRBV30 with TRBJ2-2; 8 bases are shared with TRBD1. The CDR3 extends over 12 amino acids. The ends lost 3 bases at V and 12 bases at J; junction bases unmatched: 6. The germline CDR1 and CDR2 sequences are GTSNPN and SVGIG (reference sequence). DNA for the CDR3: TGTGCCTGGAGAGACAGGGGACAGAAGCTGTTTTTT. It codes for CAWRDRGQKLFF.

The V gene is TRBV27, the J gene TRBJ1-5; 7 bases fit TRBD1. The CDR3 length is 16 residues. The trim removed 2 bases at V and 4 bases at J, leaving 8 bases unmatched. The V gene's germline CDR1 is MNHEY and CDR2 SMNVEV (reference sequence). CDR3 protein: CASSLDGGTVNQPQHF. CDR3 bases: TGTGCCAGCAGTTTAGATGGTGGGACAGTAAATCAGCCCCAGCATTTT.

The chain has TRBV6-5 and TRBJ2-4; D is possibly TRBD1 (5 bases). The ends were cut back, 2 bases at V and 0 bases at J, with 8 bases in the middle. In germline, CDR1 is MNHEY, CDR2 SVGAGI. The CDR3 contains 15 residues. CDR3 residues: CASSYDSLAKNIQYF. The CDR3 DNA follows: TGTGCCAGCAGTTACGACAGCCTAGCCAAAAACATTCAGTACTTC.

The chain has TRBV7-8 and TRBJ2-1; D unclear. V lost 1 base and J lost 10, with 17 bases in between. The CDR3 sequence is 15 residues long. In germline, CDR1 is SGHVS, CDR2 FQNEAQ. For the CDR3, the DNA is TGTGCCAGCAGCTTAGAGTTGGTGCCCCAAGGAGAGCAGTTCTTC. It codes for CASSLELVPQGEQFF.

This chain connects TRBV6-6 to TRBJ1-5; D gene uncertain. Germline V gene sequence: CDR1 MNHNY, CDR2 SVGAGI (reference sequence). V was clipped by 7 bases and J by 6 bases, with 10 bases between them. The CDR3 consists of 12 residues. The CDR3: CASTETSQPQHF. The DNA for the CDR3 is TGTGCCAGCACTGAAACAAGTCAGCCCCAGCATTTT.

The gene calls are TRBV5-1 and TRBJ2-3, with unresolved D. The CDR3 extends over 13 amino acids. Germline assignment: CDR1 SGHRS and CDR2 YFSETQ. V was pared by 4 bases and J by 4 bases, with 10 bases between. The CDR3 coding sequence is TGCGCCAGCAGCACCGACCCGGCAGATACGCAGTATTTT. Translating it yields CASSTDPADTQYF. The complete variable domain, with remaining parts taken from reference TRBV5-1 and TRBJ2-3, reads KAGVTQTPRYLIKTRGQQVTLSCSPISGHRSVSWYQQTPGQGLQFLFEYFSETQRNKGNFPGRFSGRQFSNSRSEMNVSTLELGDSALYLCASSTDPADTQYFGPGTRLTVL.

The chain couples TRBV14 to TRBJ1-2; D remains ambiguous. Germline V gene lookup returns CDR1 SGHDN and CDR2 FVKESK. V lost 1 base and J 1 base, leaving 10 bases between the germline ends. CDR3 length equals 15 residues. CDR3 DNA sequence: TGTGCCAGCAGCCAAGTTGGTGACAATAACTATGGCTACACCTTC. This translates into CASSQVGDNNYGYTF.

The rearrangement uses TRBV6-1 and TRBJ2-5; possible D gene TRBD1, 6 bases. The V gene lost 11 bases and the J gene lost 2 bases, with 9 bases spanning the gap. The germline gives CDR1 MNHNS, CDR2 SASEGT. The CDR3 is made up of 11 amino acids. CDR3 amino acids: CAAQGQETQYF. The CDR3 DNA reads as TGTGCCGCCCAGGGGCAAGAGACCCAGTACTTC.

This clone has only a few counts. J is TRBJ1-2 and V is TRBV5-6, with D perhaps TRBD1 (5 bases). Trimming took off 2 bases at V and 6 bases at J, with 14 bases between the two ends. The CDR3 length is 14 residues. CDR1 and CDR2 (germline): SGHDT, YYEEEE. CDR3 protein: CASSLGHSWDGYTF. The CDR3, as DNA: TGTGCCAGCAGCTTAGGACACTCGTGGGATGGCTACACCTTC.

The chain couples TRBV30 to TRBJ1-1; D not certain. In germline, CDR1 is GTSNPN, CDR2 SVGIG (reference sequence). V dropped 5 bases and J dropped 0 bases, with 10 bases sitting between them. CDR3 length equals 13 residues. DNA for the CDR3: TGTGCCTGGGCGGAGTCCCTGAACACTGAAGCTTTCTTT. Protein: CAWAESLNTEAFF. Looking up the rest from reference TRBV30 and TRBJ1-1 gives the full variable domain: SQTIHQWPATLVQPVGSPLSLECTVEGTSNPNLYWYRQAAGRGLQLLFYSVGIGQISSEVPQNLSASRPQDRQFILSSKKLLLSDSGFYLCAWAESLNTEAFFGQGTRLTVV.

The chain uses TRBV29-1 and TRBJ2-6; 7 nucleotides line up with TRBD1. Germline V gene data show CDR1 as SQVTM and CDR2 as ANQGSEA. CDR3 length equals 15 residues. With 4 bases clipped from V and 0 bases from J, the junction kept 3 bases outside the gene matches. The DNA of the CDR3 is TGCAGCGTTGGGACAGGAATCTCTGGGGCCAACGTCCTGACTTTC. Its translation is CSVGTGISGANVLTF.